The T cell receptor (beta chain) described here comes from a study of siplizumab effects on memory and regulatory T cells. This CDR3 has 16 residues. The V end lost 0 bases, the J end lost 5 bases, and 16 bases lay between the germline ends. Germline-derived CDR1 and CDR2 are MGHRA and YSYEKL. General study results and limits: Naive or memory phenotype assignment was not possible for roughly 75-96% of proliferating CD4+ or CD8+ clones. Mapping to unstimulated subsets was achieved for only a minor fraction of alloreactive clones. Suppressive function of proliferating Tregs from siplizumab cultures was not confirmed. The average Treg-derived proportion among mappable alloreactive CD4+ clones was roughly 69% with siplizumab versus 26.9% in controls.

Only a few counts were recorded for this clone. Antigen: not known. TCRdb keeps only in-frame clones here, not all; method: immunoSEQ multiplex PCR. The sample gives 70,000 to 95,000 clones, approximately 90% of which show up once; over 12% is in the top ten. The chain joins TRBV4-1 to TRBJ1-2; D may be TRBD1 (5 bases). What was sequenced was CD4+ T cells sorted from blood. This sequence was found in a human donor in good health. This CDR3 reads CASSQDIEGGTYGYTF. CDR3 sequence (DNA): TGCGCCAGCAGCCAAGATATCGAAGGCGGGACGTATGGCTACACCTTC.